Presented here are 2 T cell receptor beta chains from one specimen sequenced in a study of shared clonotypes between healthy human individuals. Data came from immunoSEQ multiplex PCR; TCRdb stores just in-frame clones and leaves some out. The repertoire has over 2 million clones, roughly 95% of them found once; the top ten carry roughly 1%. It was CD45RO-negative cells, positively selected for CCR7, that made up naive CD8 cells, with terminally differentiated effector memory CD45RA+ cells excluded. Specimen: naive CD8+ T cells sorted from blood. The receptors here all came from a man aged 18 to 30 in good health.

The rearrangement uses TRBV5-6 and TRBJ1-2; D gene uncertain. The germline gives CDR1 SGHDT, CDR2 YYEEEE. V gave up 4 bases and J gave up 4 bases, with 20 bases separating them. CDR3 length: 16 residues. The CDR3 DNA is TGTGCCAGCAGCATCGCTTCGGGCTTACTACTCTATGGCTACACCTTC. It yields the protein CASSIASGLLLYGYTF.

This chain connects TRBV9 to TRBJ2-1, with D possibly being TRBD1 or TRBD2 (6 bases each). Germline CDR1 SGDLS, CDR2 YYNGEE. V lost 0 bases to trimming and J lost 5 bases, with 12 bases between them. The CDR3 is 15 amino acids. The CDR3 reads CASSVGGAPDNEQFF. CDR3 DNA: TGTGCCAGCAGCGTAGGGGGGGCACCCGACAATGAGCAGTTCTTC.